This T cell receptor beta chain emerged from a study of blood T cell repertoires in COVID-19. Study context: Samples taken during acute and convalescent COVID-19 were collected in the United States, Italy and Spain. T cells, B-cell-depleted T cells, or PBMCs supplied cDNA or gDNA.

The J segment lost 6 bases and the V segment lost 0 bases, leaving 16 bases of the junction unmatched. There are 19 residues in the CDR3. Germline CDR1 LNHNV, CDR2 YYDKDF (reference sequence). Per the original methods: Cell counts per sample came from amplifying reference gene primers. Sequencing was performed with immunoSEQ multiplex PCR; in TCRdb, only in-frame clones are kept and a portion is missing. V, J and clone size reflect that table, while D and trimming were determined from the DNA. Of 150,000 to 200,000 clones detected, 75% to 80% appear once; the ten largest clones hold roughly 28%. Sequencing used peripheral blood. This rearrangement joins TRBV15 to TRBJ2-3; 9 nucleotides align to TRBD1. This clonotype was sampled from a woman aged 70 to 79 with acute or convalescent COVID-19. CDR3 protein: CATSRDRQGGSLRVDTQYF. The CDR3 region has the DNA TGTGCCACCAGCAGAGATCGACAGGGGGGATCCCTGAGGGTGGATACGCAGTATTTT.